The 29 T cell receptor beta chains in this list originate from one sample, sequenced in a study of blood T cell repertoires in COVID-19. Produced via immunoSEQ multiplex PCR; TCRdb's table is partial and in-frame only. Of 100,000 to 150,000 clones in the sample, around nine tenths were seen once. What was sequenced was peripheral blood. These receptors came from a woman aged 70-85 years with COVID-19, enrolled during active disease.

The chain has TRBV6-5 and TRBJ2-7, with 7 bases matching TRBD1. CDR1 is MNHEY, CDR2 SVGAGI, per germline. The junction had 9 bases not matched to a gene; V was cut back by 11 bases and J by 5 bases. CDR3 length: 12 amino acids. DNA of the CDR3: TGTGCCGGAAACAGGGGAAGGGACGAGCAGTACTTC. It yields the protein CAGNRGRDEQYF.

The chain has TRBV3-1 (or the pseudogene TRBV3-2) and TRBJ1-2; no clear D. The CDR3 length is 13 residues. Trimming shortened V by 4 bases and J by 5 bases, and 11 bases separated the two germline ends. Germline CDR1 LGHDT, CDR2 YNNKEL (reference sequence). DNA for the CDR3: TGTGCCAGCAGCCGAGGACGGGAGTATGGCTACACCTTC. Translating gives CASSRGREYGYTF.

The chain couples TRBV18 to TRBJ1-2; TRBD1 agrees at 7 bases. CDR1 and CDR2 (germline): KGHSH, LQKENI. This CDR3 is built from 15 residues. The ends lost 3 bases at V and 5 bases at J; junction bases unmatched: 9. CDR3 region: CASSPTGQILYGYTF. The CDR3 nucleotides read TGTGCCAGCTCACCTACGGGACAGATTCTTTATGGCTACACCTTC.

This chain connects TRBV28 to TRBJ1-6, with a possible D match to TRBD1 (5 bases). Germline CDR1 is MDHEN and CDR2 is SYDVKM. The CDR3 is made up of 15 amino acids. V lost 1 base and J 7 bases, leaving 11 bases between the germline ends. In DNA, the CDR3 is TGTGCCAGCAGTTTATATCGGGGGGGGAATTCACCCCTCCACTTT. This translates into CASSLYRGGNSPLHF.

The chain joins TRBV5-1 to TRBJ1-3; D is possibly TRBD1 (6 bases). The CDR3 runs to 18 residues. Germline V gene data show CDR1 as SGHRS and CDR2 as YFSETQ. Trimming took 0 bases from V and 0 from J, leaving 16 bases between them. The CDR3 DNA reads TGCGCCAGCAGCTTGGGTGGCGGGGGCCCCAGCTCTGGAAACACCATATATTTT. Its protein is CASSLGGGGPSSGNTIYF.

This clone was recorded only once. The germline gene is not matched at one end of the junction; a read error may be the cause. The chain is built from TRBV7-7 and TRBJ2-2; possibly TRBD1 or TRBD2 for D (5 bases each). The CDR3 is 16 amino acids. The germline gives CDR1 SSHAT, CDR2 FNYEAQ (reference sequence). The CDR3, as DNA: TGTGCTAGCAGCTTAGGGAGCAGGGCTAACACCGGGGAGCTGTTTTTT. This codes for CASSLGSRANTGELFF. Full variable domain (remainder filled in from reference TRBV7-7 and TRBJ2-2): GAGVSQSPRYKVTKRGQDVTLRCDPISSHATLYWYQQALGQGPEFLTYFNYEAQPDKSGLPSDRFSAERPEGSISTLTIQRTEQRDSAMYRCASSLGSRANTGELFFGEGSRLTVL.

V gene TRBV5-1 combines with J gene TRBJ2-2, with 8 bases identical to TRBD1. Trimming at V came to 5 bases and at J to 5 bases, leaving 11 bases not matched to a gene. CDR3 length equals 16 residues. Per the germline V gene, CDR1 is SGHRS and CDR2 is YFSETQ. The CDR3: CASSIGQGSRTGELFF. CDR3 bases: TGCGCCAGCAGTATCGGACAGGGTAGTAGGACCGGGGAGCTGTTTTTT.

The chain couples TRBV3-1 (or the pseudogene TRBV3-2) to TRBJ1-6; D is perhaps TRBD1 (5 bases). This CDR3 comprises 15 residues. V was shortened by 4 bases and J by 7 bases, with 14 bases between the two germline ends. CDR1 and CDR2 from the germline V gene are LGHDT and YNNKEL (reference sequence). The CDR3 loop reads CASSRGRTQNSPLHF. The CDR3 nucleotides are TGTGCCAGCAGCCGGGGGAGGACCCAAAATTCACCCCTCCACTTT.

This chain connects TRBV28 to TRBJ2-2; 7 positions match TRBD2. Germline CDR1 reads MDHEN; CDR2 reads SYDVKM. The CDR3 has 15 amino acids. The ends lost 6 bases at V and 6 bases at J; junction bases unmatched: 10. This chain's CDR3 is CASRLAGVDAGELFF. The DNA for the CDR3 is TGTGCCAGCAGGTTGGCGGGGGTTGATGCCGGGGAGCTGTTTTTT.

The chain joins TRBV28 to TRBJ2-2; TRBD1 matches 7 bases. With 4 bases clipped from V and 5 bases from J, the junction kept 16 bases outside the gene matches. CDR1 is MDHEN and CDR2 is SYDVKM in the germline V gene. This CDR3 comprises 18 residues. Here the CDR3 reads CASSSYRNRGIGTGELFF. The CDR3, as DNA: TGTGCCAGCAGTTCCTACAGAAACAGGGGAATAGGGACCGGGGAGCTGTTTTTT.

The chain links TRBV5-6 to TRBJ2-5; no clear D. The CDR3 runs 10 residues. The V gene lost 2 bases and the J gene lost 9 bases, with 5 bases spanning the gap. CDR1 and CDR2 from the germline V gene are SGHDT and YYEEEE. CDR3 in amino acids: CASSFSAQYF. The CDR3, as DNA: TGTGCCAGCAGCTTCTCAGCCCAGTACTTC.

The chain has TRBV5-1 and TRBJ2-1; 13 bases are shared with TRBD2. With 3 bases clipped from V and 5 bases from J, the junction kept 8 bases outside the gene matches. The germline gives CDR1 SGHRS, CDR2 YFSETQ. The CDR3 consists of 17 residues. CDR3 sequence: CASSSLPGLAGHNEQFF. CDR3 coding DNA: TGCGCCAGCAGCTCCCTTCCGGGACTAGCGGGGCACAATGAGCAGTTCTTC.

The chain uses TRBV28 and TRBJ2-4; no clear D gene. CDR1 MDHEN and CDR2 SYDVKM come from the germline V gene. The CDR3 spans 11 residues. Deletions cut 10 bases from V and 4 bases from J, with 8 bases between. CDR3 protein: CAIRLKNIQYF. In nucleotides, the CDR3 is TGTGCCATCAGACTGAAAAACATTCAGTACTTC.

This chain links TRBV24-1 with TRBJ2-1; a weak D match, TRBD1 (6 bases). This CDR3 has 15 amino acids. Germline V gene sequence: CDR1 KGHDR, CDR2 SFDVKD. The V end lost 5 bases, the J end lost 3 bases, and 13 bases lay between the germline ends. CDR3 DNA: TGTGCCACCAGTGCCGACATACAGGGCTACAATGAGCAGTTCTTC. Translation gives CATSADIQGYNEQFF.

J is TRBJ2-3 and V is TRBV6-2 or TRBV6-3, with 8 nucleotides matching TRBD1. Per the germline V gene, CDR1 is MNHEY and CDR2 is SVGEGT. V lost 5 bases to trimming and J lost 2 bases; unmatched junction nucleotides: 6. This CDR3 spans 15 amino acids. In DNA form, the CDR3 reads TGTGCCAGCAGTAGCCGGGACAGGCACACAGATACGCAGTATTTT. Its translation: CASSSRDRHTDTQYF.

The chain couples TRBV7-2 to TRBJ2-5, with 8 bases matching TRBD1. CDR1 is SGHTA and CDR2 is FQGNSA in the germline V gene. CDR3 length equals 13 residues. Trimming removed 5 bases from V and 4 bases from J; junction bases left unmatched: 3. CDR3 region: CASSQDRGETQYF. CDR3 nucleotide sequence: TGTGCCAGCAGCCAAGACAGGGGAGAGACCCAGTACTTC. The whole variable domain, filled in from reference TRBV7-2 and TRBJ2-5, reads GAGVSQSPSNKVTEKGKDVELRCDPISGHTALYWYRQSLGQGLEFLIYFQGNSAPDKSGLPSDRFSAERTGGSVSTLTIQRTQQEDSAVYLCASSQDRGETQYFGPGTRLLVL.

The sample holds one count of this clone. This chain connects TRBV4-2 to TRBJ2-2; 13 nucleotides align to TRBD2. The germline gives CDR1 LGHNA, CDR2 YNFKEQ. This CDR3 has 17 residues. Trimming at V came to 4 bases and at J to 2 bases, leaving 4 bases not matched to a gene. The CDR3 reads CASSRGLAGLNTGELFF. The DNA of the CDR3 is TGTGCCAGCAGCCGGGGACTAGCGGGGCTCAACACCGGGGAGCTGTTTTTT.

The chain recombines TRBV28 with TRBJ1-6; the D is unclear. The V and J ends lost 6 bases and 2 bases respectively, with 8 bases between them. Germline loops: CDR1 MDHEN, CDR2 SYDVKM. The CDR3 totals 14 residues. The CDR3 is CASSLPTYNSPLHF. CDR3 bases: TGTGCCAGCAGCCTACCGACCTATAATTCACCCCTCCACTTT.

This chain connects TRBV30 to TRBJ1-2; perhaps TRBD1 as D (5 bases). The CDR3 spans 11 residues. Germline-derived CDR1 and CDR2 are GTSNPN and SVGIG (reference sequence). With 3 bases removed from V and 8 bases from J, the gap between germline ends came to 10 bases. In nucleotides, the CDR3 is TGTGCCTGGAGGGCCGGGGGGGGCTACACCTTC. Its translation: CAWRAGGGYTF.

The V and J genes are TRBV19 and TRBJ2-7; 10 positions match TRBD2. CDR1 is LNHDA and CDR2 is SQIVND in the germline V gene (reference sequence). V shed 5 bases and J 2 bases; nucleotides not matched to a gene: 3. This CDR3 comprises 14 residues. The CDR3 protein is CASSSSGGAYEQYF. The CDR3 DNA sequence: TGTGCCAGTAGTTCTAGCGGGGGAGCCTACGAGCAGTACTTC.

The chain joins TRBV4-1 to TRBJ1-5; 8 nucleotides align to TRBD1. V shed 3 bases and J 5 bases; nucleotides not matched to a gene: 6. The CDR3 loop spans 15 amino acids. Germline V CDR1 and CDR2: MGHRA, YSYEKL. CDR3 in amino acids: CASSQPGQGYQPQHF. For the CDR3, the DNA is TGCGCCAGCAGCCAGCCTGGACAGGGTTATCAGCCCCAGCATTTT.

This clone was picked up one time. The chain recombines TRBV20-1 with TRBJ2-5; TRBD2 matches 8 bases. The J segment lost 4 bases and the V segment lost 3 bases, leaving 10 bases of the junction unmatched. CDR1 and CDR2 (germline): DFQATT, SNEGSKA (reference sequence). This CDR3 has 15 residues. CDR3 in amino acids: CSASARGAGLETQYF. DNA of the CDR3: TGCAGTGCTAGTGCGCGGGGGGCCGGTCTAGAGACCCAGTACTTC.

In this sample, this clone turned up a few times. V gene TRBV3-1 (or the pseudogene TRBV3-2) combines with J gene TRBJ1-4; no clear D gene. There are 12 residues in the CDR3. Germline V gene sequence: CDR1 LGHDT, CDR2 YNNKEL (reference sequence). V was cut by 5 bases and J by 4 bases, with 5 bases left in between. CDR3 sequence reads: CASSRLNEKLFF. The CDR3 DNA sequence: TGTGCCAGCAGCAGACTTAATGAAAAACTGTTTTTT.

The chain couples TRBV3-1 (or the pseudogene TRBV3-2) to TRBJ2-1, with D perhaps matching TRBD1 (5 bases). V was pared by 6 bases and J by 5 bases, with 20 bases between. Per the germline V gene, CDR1 is LGHDT and CDR2 is YNNKEL (reference sequence). The CDR3 consists of 16 residues. The CDR3 protein is CASSPQALTGNNEQFF. The CDR3 DNA sequence: TGTGCCAGCAGTCCACAGGCACTCACAGGCAACAATGAGCAGTTCTTC.

This rearrangement joins TRBV4-1 to TRBJ2-2; tentatively, D is TRBD1 (6 bases). The CDR3 length is 14 residues. V was cut by 4 bases and J by 4 bases, with 10 bases left in between. Germline-derived CDR1 and CDR2 are MGHRA and YSYEKL. The chain's CDR3 is CASSRGQTTGELFF. The CDR3 bases are TGCGCCAGCAGCCGCGGACAGACCACCGGGGAGCTGTTTTTT.

This rearrangement joins TRBV6-1 to TRBJ2-7; 7 bases fit TRBD1. Germline trimming cut 0 bases from V and 1 base from J; bases unmatched to any gene: 9. CDR3 length equals 17 residues. Per germline, CDR1 MNHNS and CDR2 SASEGT. CDR3 in amino acids: CASSEAPMGQRSYEQYF. CDR3 coding DNA: TGTGCCAGCAGTGAAGCGCCCATGGGACAGAGATCCTACGAGCAGTACTTC.

This clone appeared a single time. This rearrangement joins TRBV10-3 to TRBJ2-2; 7 bases fit TRBD1. This CDR3 has 14 residues. Germline CDR1 and CDR2: ENHRY and SYGVKD. The ends lost 7 bases at V and 6 bases at J; junction bases unmatched: 8. The CDR3 DNA reads TGTGCCATCAATGGGGACAGAGAGTCCGGGGAGCTGTTTTTT. Its protein product is CAINGDRESGELFF.

This sequence joins TRBV6-6 and TRBJ2-4; a weak D match, TRBD1 (6 bases). V gave up 7 bases and J gave up 0 bases, with 16 bases separating them. Per the germline V gene, CDR1 is MNHNY and CDR2 is SVGAGI (reference sequence). The CDR3 totals 16 residues. The CDR3 loop reads CASNRGRQLAKNIQYF. Here the CDR3 DNA reads TGTGCCAGCAATAGGGGGAGACAGTTAGCCAAAAACATTCAGTACTTC.

The chain links TRBV2 to TRBJ2-7; D is perhaps TRBD2 (5 bases). V was clipped by 1 base and J by 6 bases, with 10 bases between them. The CDR3 spans 13 residues. The V gene's germline CDR1 is SNHLY and CDR2 FYNNEI. The CDR3 region is CASSEVRGPEQYF. As DNA, the CDR3 is TGTGCCAGCAGTGAAGTCCGAGGGCCCGAGCAGTACTTC.